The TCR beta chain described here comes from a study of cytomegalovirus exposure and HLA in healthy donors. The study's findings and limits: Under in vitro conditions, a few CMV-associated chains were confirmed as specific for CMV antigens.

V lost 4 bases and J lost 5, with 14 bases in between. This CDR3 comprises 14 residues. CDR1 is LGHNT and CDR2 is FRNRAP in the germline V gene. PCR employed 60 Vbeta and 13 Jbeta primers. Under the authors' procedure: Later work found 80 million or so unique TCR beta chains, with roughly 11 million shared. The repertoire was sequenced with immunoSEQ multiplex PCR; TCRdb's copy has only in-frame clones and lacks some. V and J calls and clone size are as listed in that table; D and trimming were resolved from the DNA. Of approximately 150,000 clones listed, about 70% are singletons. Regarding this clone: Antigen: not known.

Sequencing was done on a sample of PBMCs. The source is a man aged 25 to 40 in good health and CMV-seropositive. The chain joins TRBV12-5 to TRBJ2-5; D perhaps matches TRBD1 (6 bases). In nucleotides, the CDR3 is TGTGCTAGTGGTTCATCTACAGGGCGCGAGACCCAGTACTTC. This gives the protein CASGSSTGRETQYF.